This entry lists 14 T cell receptor beta chains sequenced from one sample in a study of shared clonotypes between healthy human individuals. Data came from immunoSEQ multiplex PCR; TCRdb stores just in-frame clones and leaves some out. The repertoire holds fewer than 400,000 clones, approximately 79% seen once, with approximately 10% in the top ten. Sequences were obtained from memory CD4+ T cells sorted from blood. This sample's subset: CD45RA-negative fraction. All receptors derive from a man under 40 in good health.

The genes are TRBV19 and TRBJ2-2, with TRBD2 identical over 8 bases. Germline CDR1 is LNHDA and CDR2 is SQIVND (reference sequence). This CDR3 comprises 16 residues. V was pared by 7 bases and J by 3 bases, with 10 bases of the junction left unmatched. The CDR3 protein is CASNTRAGVDTGELFF. The CDR3 bases are TGTGCCAGTAACACTAGAGCGGGAGTCGACACCGGGGAGCTGTTTTTT.

The gene calls are TRBV5-8 and TRBJ2-7, with a weak D call TRBD2 (5 bases). This CDR3 has 15 residues. The V end was cut by 6 bases, the J end by 6 bases, with 22 bases between. Germline values: CDR1 SGHTS, CDR2 YDEGEE. The CDR3 nucleotides read TGTGCCAGCACACGGGCGGGCAAGACCCCCTTCGAGCAGTACTTC. The encoded protein is CASTRAGKTPFEQYF. The full variable domain, with the rest looked up from reference TRBV5-8 and TRBJ2-7, is EAGVTQSPTHLIKTRGQQATLRCSPISGHTSVYWYQQALGLGLQFLLWYDEGEERNRGNFPPRFSGRQFPNYSSELNVNALELEDSALYLCASTRAGKTPFEQYFGPGTRLTVT.

The rearrangement links TRBV5-1 to TRBJ2-7, with TRBD2 matching over 16 bases. Unmatched junction bases numbered 14, after V lost 1 base and J lost 7 bases. The CDR3 has 19 amino acids. The germline CDR1 and CDR2 sequences are SGHRS and YFSETQ. The CDR3 reads CASSLFPGTSGREVREQYF. CDR3 sequence (DNA): TGCGCCAGCAGCTTGTTCCCAGGGACTAGCGGGAGGGAGGTGAGAGAGCAGTACTTC.

The chain recombines TRBV7-6 with TRBJ2-3; tentatively, D is TRBD2 (6 bases). The germline V gene has CDR1 SGHVS and CDR2 FNYEAQ. V was cut by 2 bases and J by 0 bases, with 18 bases left in between. This CDR3 comprises 18 residues. The CDR3 loop is CASSLFGGAASSTDTQYF. The CDR3 DNA is TGTGCCAGCAGCTTATTCGGGGGAGCGGCGTCTAGCACAGATACGCAGTATTTT.

The rearrangement links TRBV11-2 to TRBJ2-7; no reliable D call. CDR1 and CDR2 (germline): SGHAT, FQNNGV. This CDR3 spans 14 amino acids. V was clipped by 2 bases and J by 2 bases, with 10 bases between them. The CDR3, as DNA: TGTGCCAGCAGCTTACTCAAAACGACCTACGAGCAGTACTTC. Its protein product is CASSLLKTTYEQYF.

The rearrangement joins TRBV2 to TRBJ2-7; weak D call: TRBD1 (7 bases). The CDR3 covers 15 residues. The germline V gene encodes CDR1 SNHLY and CDR2 FYNNEI. Between the trimmed V and J ends, which lost 1 base and 3 bases, there was a span of 13 bases. Here the CDR3 reads CASSEGGTAVYEQYF. The CDR3 DNA reads TGTGCCAGCAGTGAAGGCGGGACAGCCGTCTACGAGCAGTACTTC.

The CDR3 region has the DNA TGTGCCAGCAGTCCCACTTTCGCAGCGGGAGGAGACTACGAGCAGTACTTC. It specifies CASSPTFAAGGDYEQYF. V usage is TRBV27 and J usage is TRBJ2-7, with 9 nucleotides matching TRBD2. The trim removed 5 bases at V and 3 bases at J, leaving 14 bases unmatched. Germline V gene data show CDR1 as MNHEY and CDR2 as SMNVEV (reference sequence). The CDR3 sequence is 17 residues long.

The chain employs TRBV10-3 and TRBJ2-1, with D possibly being TRBD2 (6 bases). Trimming pared 7 bases from V and 7 bases from J, leaving 17 bases between. The CDR3 runs 14 residues. CDR1 is ENHRY and CDR2 is SYGVKD in the germline V gene. In DNA form, the CDR3 reads TGTGCCATCAAAACGGGAGAGATTCGGAATGAGCAGTTCTTC. Amino acid sequence: CAIKTGEIRNEQFF.

J is TRBJ1-5 and V is TRBV28; 9 positions match TRBD1. Per germline, CDR1 MDHEN and CDR2 SYDVKM. This CDR3 region has 15 residues. J lost 8 bases, V lost 6 bases, and 11 bases had no gene match. This CDR3 is CASSPYRTGAKPQHF. The CDR3 DNA is TGTGCCAGCAGCCCATACCGGACAGGGGCTAAGCCCCAGCATTTT.

This clone has more than one count but fewer than ten. The CDR3 bases are TGCAGTGGACAGCACACAGATACGCAGTATTTT. Protein: CSGQHTDTQYF. The V gene is TRBV20-1, the J gene TRBJ2-3, with D perhaps TRBD1 (5 bases). V was pared by 7 bases and J by 2 bases, with 7 bases between. Germline V gene lookup returns CDR1 DFQATT and CDR2 SNEGSKA (reference sequence). There are 11 residues in the CDR3.

This sequence joins TRBV7-2 and TRBJ2-7; the match to TRBD2 covers 13 bases. The CDR3 has 19 amino acids. The germline CDR1 and CDR2 sequences are SGHTA and FQGNSA. J gave up 3 bases and V 6 bases, and 17 bases lay outside the gene matches. CDR3: CASRANPGLAGEKHYEQYF. The CDR3 DNA follows: TGTGCCAGCAGGGCTAACCCCGGACTAGCGGGAGAGAAACACTACGAGCAGTACTTC.

About this clone itself: Relative to the germline gene, one junction end is altered; a read error may explain this. This CDR3 is also generated by other DNA sequences in the sample. This chain joins TRBV18 and TRBJ2-6; weak D call: TRBD1 (5 bases). The germline V gene encodes CDR1 KGHSH and CDR2 LQKENI. The CDR3 totals 14 residues. The CDR3 region is CASFFRSGANVLTF. CDR3 DNA sequence: TGTGCCAGCTTCTTCAGGAGTGGGGCCAACGTCCTGACTTTT.

The V and J genes are TRBV30 and TRBJ2-7, with TRBD1 identical over 7 bases. Per germline, CDR1 GTSNPN and CDR2 SVGIG (reference sequence). CDR3 length: 13 residues. V trimming: 4 bases; J trimming: 3 bases; junction bases outside the gene matches: 6. The CDR3 bases are TGTGCCTGGACCCGGGACAGAAGCTACGAGCAGTACTTC. This gives the protein CAWTRDRSYEQYF. Combining the CDR3 with reference TRBV30 and TRBJ2-7 gives the whole variable domain SQTIHQWPATLVQPVGSPLSLECTVEGTSNPNLYWYRQAAGRGLQLLFYSVGIGQISSEVPQNLSASRPQDRQFILSSKKLLLSDSGFYLCAWTRDRSYEQYFGPGTRLTVT.

The chain is built from TRBV28 and TRBJ2-7; TRBD2 matches at 7 bases. V lost 6 bases, J lost 2 bases, and 10 bases stayed unmatched. Per germline, CDR1 MDHEN and CDR2 SYDVKM. The CDR3 contains 15 residues. This CDR3 reads CASRNSAGKPYEQYF. CDR3 nucleotides: TGTGCCAGCAGGAATTCAGCGGGAAAGCCCTACGAGCAGTACTTC.